The next 11 T cell receptor beta chains were all read from a single sample in a study of cytomegalovirus exposure and HLA in healthy donors. It was with 60 Vbeta and 13 Jbeta primers that the PCR ran. The assay was immunoSEQ multiplex PCR, and TCRdb's table has in-frame clones only and misses some. The sample carries around 110,000 clones, 71% recorded once. The specimen was PBMCs. Receptors originate from a female donor in good health and CMV-seronegative.

The chain couples TRBV9 to TRBJ1-5; no clear D. V shed 2 bases and J shed 1 base, with 10 bases lying between them. This CDR3 is built from 15 residues. Germline V CDR1 and CDR2: SGDLS, YYNGEE. For the CDR3, the DNA is TGTGCCAGCAGCGTTGGCGGTGTAAGCAATCAGCCCCAGCATTTT. Translation: CASSVGGVSNQPQHF.

The chain is built from TRBV10-1 and TRBJ1-1; TRBD1 aligns across 7 bases. The CDR3 is 13 amino acids. Trimming removed 1 base from V and 8 bases from J; junction bases left unmatched: 4. Germline CDR1 reads WNHNN; CDR2 reads SYGVQD (reference sequence). The CDR3 DNA sequence: TGCGCCAGCAGTGAGTTTTTGGACAGGGAAGCTTTCTTT. This translates into CASSEFLDREAFF.

The CDR3 loop is CASSVGDSPYEQYF. DNA for the CDR3: TGTGCCAGCAGCGTAGGGGACAGTCCCTACGAGCAGTACTTC. This chain links TRBV21-1 with TRBJ2-7; TRBD1, the table's D call, was not compared with the DNA. TRBV21-1 is assigned pseudogene status. The CDR3 length is 14 residues.

This clone was found a few times. J is TRBJ2-2 and V is TRBV10-1, with TRBD2 as a possible D gene (5 bases). Trimming removed 0 bases from V and 3 bases from J, with 11 bases in between. CDR3 length: 16 residues. Per the germline V gene, CDR1 is WNHNN and CDR2 is SYGVQD (reference sequence). The CDR3 is CASSESSGLYTGELFF. In DNA, the CDR3 is TGCGCCAGCAGTGAGTCGAGCGGACTTTACACCGGGGAGCTGTTTTTT.

In this sample, this clone turned up a few times. The V gene is TRBV7-9, the J gene TRBJ1-2; D is perhaps TRBD1 (6 bases). Germline V CDR1 and CDR2: SEHNR, FQNEAQ (reference sequence). V lost 1 base and J lost 9, with 9 bases in between. There are 12 residues in the CDR3. CDR3 sequence (DNA): TGTGCCAGCAGCTTAGGAGACAGGCGCTACACCTTC. This encodes CASSLGDRRYTF.

This clone is a singleton in its sample. This chain connects TRBV4-2 to TRBJ2-4; 7 bases agree with TRBD2. There are 16 residues in the CDR3. Germline V gene sequence: CDR1 LGHNA, CDR2 YNFKEQ. J lost 0 bases, V lost 0 bases, and 2 bases had no gene match. The CDR3 loop reads CASSQESGIAKNIQYF. The CDR3 region has the DNA TGTGCCAGCAGCCAAGAAAGCGGGATAGCCAAAAACATTCAGTACTTC.

The chain employs TRBV28 and TRBJ2-5; 8 bases are a match to TRBD1. CDR1 is MDHEN and CDR2 is SYDVKM in the germline V gene. The CDR3 loop spans 14 amino acids. V was clipped by 6 bases and J by 3 bases; unmatched bases: 6. CDR3 nucleotides: TGTGCCAGCAGAACTAAGACAGGGGAAGAGACCCAGTACTTC. This codes for CASRTKTGEETQYF. Full variable domain (outside the CDR3, taken from reference TRBV28 and TRBJ2-5): DVKVTQSSRYLVKRTGEKVFLECVQDMDHENMFWYRQDPGLGLRLIYFSYDVKMKEKGDIPEGYSVSREKKERFSLILESASTNQTSMYLCASRTKTGEETQYFGPGTRLLVL.

This chain uses TRBV11-2 with TRBJ1-1; D is possibly TRBD1 (6 bases). The CDR3 length is 15 residues. Germline CDR1 SGHAT, CDR2 FQNNGV. Trimming shortened V by 0 bases and J by 8 bases, and 16 bases separated the two germline ends. The CDR3 sequence is CASSLDLGATTEAFF. DNA of the CDR3: TGTGCCAGCAGCTTAGATTTGGGGGCCACGACCGAAGCTTTCTTT.

There are a few counts of this clone. The gene calls are TRBV29-1 and TRBJ2-1; possible D gene TRBD2, 5 bases. CDR3 length equals 12 residues. CDR1 SQVTM and CDR2 ANQGSEA come from the germline V gene. V shed 4 bases and J shed 10 bases, with 14 bases lying between them. As DNA, the CDR3 is TGCAGCGTTGCGCATGCCCTAGCCGAGCAGTTCTTC. Translated: CSVAHALAEQFF.

The chain is built from TRBV12-5 and TRBJ1-1; 7 bases align to TRBD1. The CDR3 length is 16 residues. Looked up from germline, CDR1 is LGHNT and CDR2 is FRNRAP. The junction had 14 bases not matched to a gene; V was cut back by 3 bases and J by 7 bases. Here the CDR3 reads CASGLASQGPALEAFF. In DNA form, the CDR3 reads TGTGCTAGTGGTTTAGCCTCACAGGGGCCAGCCCTTGAAGCTTTCTTT.

The chain couples TRBV28 to TRBJ1-1; D remains unclear. The germline V gene encodes CDR1 MDHEN and CDR2 SYDVKM. V was pared by 5 bases and J by 7 bases, with 14 bases between. This CDR3 spans 13 amino acids. The CDR3 protein is CASSPYPSGEAFF. CDR3 sequence (DNA): TGTGCCAGCAGTCCCTACCCTTCCGGTGAAGCTTTCTTT.